Listed below are T cell receptor beta chains from one sample, sequenced in a study of cytomegalovirus exposure and HLA in healthy donors. Assay: immunoSEQ multiplex PCR; the TCRdb copy retains only in-frame clones and omits some. Among 90,000 to 120,000 clones listed, 95% were seen once. Material for sequencing was PBMCs. The receptors were gathered from a woman aged 18-35 years in good health and CMV-seronegative. CDR3s include the opening cysteine and the closing phenylalanine or tryptophan. The order of the fields is D gene, J gene, V gene, clone size, CDR3 protein, CDR3 DNA. The D gene is left open where the match is weak. The size entry is marked missing in some rows and otherwise reads once, few, many or a size class.

D: TRBD1
J: TRBJ1-4
V: TRBV7-9
size: -
CDR3: CASTQDRGSEKLFF
DNA: TGTGCCAGCACCCAGGACAGGGGTAGTGAAAAACTGTTTTTT

D: TRBD2
J: TRBJ2-5
V: TRBV27
size: -
CDR3: CASSPLGLAGGPVETQYF
DNA: TGTGCCAGCAGTCCCCTCGGACTAGCGGGGGGGCCGGTGGAGACCCAGTACTTC

D: -
J: TRBJ1-4
V: TRBV27
size: once
CDR3: CASSFSIHEKLFF
DNA: TGTGCCAGCAGTTTTTCCATTCATGAAAAACTGTTTTTT

D: -
J: TRBJ1-1
V: TRBV5-1
size: -
CDR3: CASRGEGSSEAFF
DNA: TGCGCCAGCAGAGGGGAGGGTTCCTCTGAAGCTTTCTTT

D: -
J: TRBJ2-1
V: TRBV27
size: -
CDR3: CASSLLGVSSYNEQFF
DNA: TGTGCCAGCAGTTTGTTAGGGGTAAGCTCCTACAATGAGCAGTTCTTC

D: TRBD1
J: TRBJ1-5
V: TRBV5-1
size: -
CDR3: CASSFGGGLDQPQHF
DNA: TGCGCCAGCAGCTTCGGAGGGGGCCTAGATCAGCCCCAGCATTTT

D: TRBD1
J: TRBJ2-7
V: TRBV7-9
size: -
CDR3: CASSLGTGDSSYEQYF
DNA: TGTGCCAGCAGCTTGGGGACAGGGGACAGCTCCTACGAGCAGTACTTC

D: TRBD1
J: TRBJ1-5
V: TRBV2
size: -
CDR3: CASRGQGLQPQHF
DNA: TGTGCCAGCAGAGGACAGGGTCTACAGCCCCAGCATTTT

D: TRBD2
J: TRBJ2-5
V: TRBV30
size: -
CDR3: CAWSVSLTSGGSMQETQYF
DNA: TGTGCCTGGAGTGTAAGCTTGACTAGCGGGGGGTCCATGCAAGAGACCCAGTACTTC

D: TRBD1
J: TRBJ1-1
V: TRBV7-9
size: -
CDR3: CASSSGVQGQGSPEAFF
DNA: TGTGCCAGCAGCTCCGGGGTCCAGGGACAGGGCAGCCCTGAAGCTTTCTTT

D: TRBD1
J: TRBJ2-5
V: TRBV29-1
size: -
CDR3: CSVLKSTGQETQYF
DNA: TGCAGCGTTCTCAAGTCGACAGGGCAAGAGACCCAGTACTTC

D: TRBD1
J: TRBJ1-2
V: TRBV7-9
size: once
CDR3: CASSIGTDYGYTF
DNA: TGTGCCAGCAGCATCGGGACAGACTATGGCTACACCTTC

D: TRBD2
J: TRBJ2-2
V: TRBV4-3
size: -
CDR3: CASSQWLPTSGGTNTGELFF
DNA: TGCGCCAGCAGCCAGTGGCTCCCGACTAGCGGGGGTACGAACACCGGGGAGCTGTTTTTT

D: -
J: TRBJ1-2
V: TRBV7-8
size: -
CDR3: CASSLGHQDYGYTF
DNA: TGTGCCAGCAGCTTAGGGCACCAGGACTACGGCTACACCTTC

D: -
J: TRBJ1-1
V: TRBV6-6
size: once
CDR3: CASSWRAEAFF
DNA: TGTGCCAGCAGTTGGCGGGCTGAAGCTTTCTTT

D: TRBD2
J: TRBJ2-5
V: TRBV7-7
size: -
CDR3: CASSLGFGSGGPQETQYF
DNA: TGTGCCAGCAGCTTAGGATTCGGTAGCGGGGGCCCACAAGAGACCCAGTACTTC

D: -
J: TRBJ2-3
V: TRBV2
size: -
CDR3: CASSGTEHSTDTQYF
DNA: TGTGCCAGCAGTGGGACAGAACACTCCACAGATACGCAGTATTTT

D: TRBD1
J: TRBJ1-5
V: TRBV9
size: -
CDR3: CASSVGGTGDQPQHF
DNA: TGTGCCAGCAGCGTGGGCGGGACAGGGGATCAGCCCCAGCATTTT

D: TRBD2
J: TRBJ2-5
V: TRBV7-2
size: once
CDR3: CASSLVGAGELETQYF
DNA: TGTGCCAGCAGCTTAGTTGGCGCGGGGGAGTTGGAGACCCAGTACTTC

D: TRBD1
J: TRBJ2-7
V: TRBV5-6
size: -
CDR3: CASSRKPGQTYEQYF
DNA: TGTGCCAGCAGCCGTAAACCGGGACAGACCTACGAGCAGTACTTC

D: -
J: TRBJ1-1
V: TRBV18
size: -
CDR3: CASSPDSFEAFF
DNA: TGTGCCAGCTCCCCTGACAGTTTTGAAGCTTTCTTT

D: -
J: TRBJ2-5
V: TRBV25-1
size: -
CDR3: CASSDRSGKNQETQYF
DNA: TGTGCCAGCAGTGACCGATCAGGGAAGAACCAAGAGACCCAGTACTTC

D: -
J: TRBJ1-6
V: TRBV28
size: -
CDR3: CASSRDTHSPLHF
DNA: TGTGCCAGCAGTCGGGACACGCATTCACCCCTCCACTTT

D: TRBD1
J: TRBJ2-7
V: TRBV19
size: -
CDR3: CASSIVQGASEQYF
DNA: TGTGCCAGTAGTATAGTACAGGGGGCGAGCGAGCAGTACTTC

D: TRBD1
J: TRBJ1-2
V: TRBV7-3
size: -
CDR3: CASSLGQGNGYTF
DNA: TGTGCCAGCAGCTTGGGACAGGGAAATGGCTACACCTTC

D: -
J: TRBJ1-2
V: TRBV2
size: once
CDR3: CASSERGRSQLIDGYTF
DNA: TGTGCCAGCAGTGAAAGGGGTCGGTCTCAACTCATTGACGGCTACACCTTC

D: TRBD2
J: TRBJ2-3
V: TRBV7-8
size: -
CDR3: CASSLAGLAGPDTQYF
DNA: TGTGCCAGCAGCTTAGCGGGACTAGCGGGGCCAGATACGCAGTATTTT

D: TRBD2
J: TRBJ2-7
V: TRBV19
size: -
CDR3: CASSSVAGAYEQYF
DNA: TGTGCCAGTAGTTCTGTAGCGGGGGCCTACGAGCAGTACTTC

D: -
J: TRBJ1-2
V: TRBV7-6
size: -
CDR3: CASSLQGDYGYTF
DNA: TGTGCCAGCAGCTTACAGGGCGACTATGGCTACACCTTC

D: -
J: TRBJ1-1
V: TRBV7-9
size: -
CDR3: CASMLRGSAFF
DNA: TGTGCCAGCATGTTGAGGGGGTCGGCTTTCTTT

D: -
J: TRBJ2-1
V: TRBV28
size: -
CDR3: CASSLFTYNEQFF
DNA: TGTGCCAGCAGTTTGTTTACCTACAATGAGCAGTTCTTC

D: -
J: TRBJ2-1
V: TRBV27
size: -
CDR3: CASSLLGGSYNEQFF
DNA: TGTGCCAGCAGTTTATTGGGGGGCTCCTACAATGAGCAGTTCTTC

D: -
J: TRBJ1-1
V: TRBV6-5
size: -
CDR3: CASSYRRRARTEAFF
DNA: TGTGCCAGCAGTTACCGACGGAGGGCGCGCACTGAAGCTTTCTTT

D: TRBD1
J: TRBJ1-1
V: TRBV12-5
size: -
CDR3: CASGPGTGGITEAFF
DNA: TGTGCTAGTGGTCCCGGGACAGGCGGGATCACTGAAGCTTTCTTT

D: TRBD2
J: TRBJ2-3
V: TRBV30
size: -
CDR3: CACTILAGSDTQYF
DNA: TGTGCCTGCACCATACTAGCGGGGTCAGATACGCAGTATTTT

D: -
J: TRBJ2-7
V: TRBV25-1
size: -
CDR3: CASRDYYEQYF
DNA: TGTGCCAGCAGGGACTACTACGAGCAGTACTTC

D: -
J: TRBJ1-2
V: TRBV18
size: -
CDR3: CASSPQGGNVGYTF
DNA: TGTGCCAGCTCACCCCAGGGCGGCAATGTAGGCTACACCTTC

D: -
J: TRBJ1-6
V: TRBV4-3
size: -
CDR3: CASSQERARNNSPLHF
DNA: TGCGCCAGCAGCCAAGAGAGGGCGAGGAATAATTCACCCCTCCACTTT

D: -
J: TRBJ1-1
V: TRBV30
size: once
CDR3: CAWNENGPFEAFF
DNA: TGTGCCTGGAATGAGAATGGTCCCTTTGAAGCTTTCTTT

D: -
J: TRBJ1-2
V: TRBV30
size: -
CDR3: CAWKAGEGGYTF
DNA: TGTGCCTGGAAAGCGGGCGAGGGGGGCTACACCTTC

D: TRBD2
J: TRBJ2-1
V: TRBV29-1
size: -
CDR3: CSVDGNSGEGEQFF
DNA: TGCAGCGTTGATGGAAATAGCGGGGAGGGCGAGCAGTTCTTC

D: TRBD2
J: TRBJ2-1
V: TRBV15
size: -
CDR3: CATSPRGGLGDEQFF
DNA: TGTGCCACCAGCCCCCGGGGGGGCCTTGGAGATGAGCAGTTCTTC

D: -
J: TRBJ2-3
V: TRBV7-9
size: -
CDR3: CASYGGTHTDTQYF
DNA: TGTGCCAGCTATGGGGGGACTCACACAGATACGCAGTATTTT

D: -
J: TRBJ1-6
V: TRBV14
size: -
CDR3: CASSRRGTPLHF
DNA: TGTGCCAGCAGCCGTAGGGGGACACCCCTCCACTTT